This T cell receptor (beta chain) came from a study of cytotoxic CD8 clonotypes in ibrutinib-treated CLL. Whole-study context: Timing of response sample collection was a median about twelve months after treatment start, with a range of 6 to 36. The study recorded mean values of about 260,000 productive templates and 94,082 productive rearrangements per sample.

Study results and caveats: Clonality rose at ibrutinib response and fell back toward baseline at progression. Public clonotypes (which were uncommon) either contracted or remained stable on treatment.

As concerns this clone: The antigen is undetermined. One junction end disagrees with the germline gene, perhaps due to a read error.

Measured with immunoSEQ multiplex PCR; TCRdb has only the in-frame clones, and not every one. The repertoire consists of under 50,000 clones, with approximately 71% occurring once and the leading ten covering approximately 7.7%. CDR3 size: 13 residues. Looked up from germline, CDR1 is SSHAT and CDR2 is FNYEAQ (reference sequence). The sequencing here drew on PBMCs, taken at disease progression, from a patient treated with ibrutinib. The sequence came from a human donor with chronic lymphocytic leukemia. The rearrangement links TRBV7-7 to TRBJ1-1; D gene unclear. CDR3 protein: CASSPLSSGEAFF. Written as DNA, the CDR3 is TGTGCTAGCAGCCCTCTCTCTTCGGGCGAAGCTTTCTTT.